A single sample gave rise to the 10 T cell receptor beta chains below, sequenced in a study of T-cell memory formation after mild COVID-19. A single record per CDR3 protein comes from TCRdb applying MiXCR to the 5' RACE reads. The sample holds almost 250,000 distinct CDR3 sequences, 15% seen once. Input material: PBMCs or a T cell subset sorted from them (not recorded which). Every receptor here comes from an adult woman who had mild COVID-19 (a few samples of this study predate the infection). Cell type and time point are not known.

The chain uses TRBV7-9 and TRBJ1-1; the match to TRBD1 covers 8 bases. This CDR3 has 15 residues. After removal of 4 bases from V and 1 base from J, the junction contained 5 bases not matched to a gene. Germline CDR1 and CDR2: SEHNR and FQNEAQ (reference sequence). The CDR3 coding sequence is TGTGCCAGCAGCTCGAGGACAGGGCGGAACACTGAAGCTTTCTTT. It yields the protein CASSSRTGRNTEAFF.

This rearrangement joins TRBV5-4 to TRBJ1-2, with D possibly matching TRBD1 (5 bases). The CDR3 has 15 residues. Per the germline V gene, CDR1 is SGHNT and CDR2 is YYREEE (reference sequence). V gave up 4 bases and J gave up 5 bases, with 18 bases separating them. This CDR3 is CASSPSQGLDYGYTF. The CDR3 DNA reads TGTGCCAGCAGCCCGAGCCAGGGCCTCGATTATGGCTACACCTTC. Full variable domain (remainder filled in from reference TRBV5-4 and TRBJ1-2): ETGVTQSPTHLIKTRGQQVTLRCSSQSGHNTVSWYQQALGQGPQFIFQYYREEENGRGNFPPRFSGLQFPNYSSELNVNALELDDSALYLCASSPSQGLDYGYTFGSGTRLTVV.

In DNA, the CDR3 is TGCAGTGCTAGAGCGGGCGGGGCACAACAAGAGACCCAGTACTTC. Protein sequence: CSARAGGAQQETQYF. This rearrangement joins TRBV20-1 to TRBJ2-5; tentative D call: TRBD2 (6 bases). V lost 1 base to trimming and J lost 2 bases, with 14 bases between them. Germline V gene lookup returns CDR1 DFQATT and CDR2 SNEGSKA (reference sequence). The CDR3 runs to 15 residues.

The CDR3 sequence is CAWSKGSGTQYF. DNA for the CDR3: TGTGCCTGGAGTAAGGGGTCCGGGACCCAGTACTTC. The V call is TRBV30, the J call TRBJ2-5, with D possibly being TRBD1 (5 bases). V lost 2 bases to trimming and J lost 7 bases, with 11 bases between them. Germline V gives CDR1 GTSNPN, CDR2 SVGIG (reference sequence). This CDR3 contains 12 residues.

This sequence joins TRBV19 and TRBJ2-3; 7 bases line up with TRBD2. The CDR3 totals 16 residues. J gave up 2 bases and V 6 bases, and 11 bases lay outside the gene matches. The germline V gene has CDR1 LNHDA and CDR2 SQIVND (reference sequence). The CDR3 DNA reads TGTGCCAGTAGCCTCGGCGGGCTAGCGGTCACAGATACGCAGTATTTT. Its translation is CASSLGGLAVTDTQYF.

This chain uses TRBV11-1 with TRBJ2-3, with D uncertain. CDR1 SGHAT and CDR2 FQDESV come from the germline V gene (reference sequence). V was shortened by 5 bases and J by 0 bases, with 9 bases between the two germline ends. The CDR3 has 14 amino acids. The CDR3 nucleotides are TGTGCCAGCAGCCCTGGGCCTAGCACAGATACGCAGTATTTT. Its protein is CASSPGPSTDTQYF.

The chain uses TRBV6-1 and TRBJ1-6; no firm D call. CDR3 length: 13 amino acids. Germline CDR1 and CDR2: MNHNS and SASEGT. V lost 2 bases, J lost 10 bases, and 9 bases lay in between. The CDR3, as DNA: TGTGCCAGCAGTGAACATGGATTCTCACCCCTCCACTTT. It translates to CASSEHGFSPLHF.

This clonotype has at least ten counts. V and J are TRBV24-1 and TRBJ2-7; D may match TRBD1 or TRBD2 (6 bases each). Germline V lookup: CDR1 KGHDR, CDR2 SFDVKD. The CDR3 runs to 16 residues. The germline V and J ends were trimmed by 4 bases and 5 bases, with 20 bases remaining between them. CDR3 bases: TGTGCCACCAGTGACCGTCCGACAACCGGGGGCCACGAGCAGTACTTC. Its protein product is CATSDRPTTGGHEQYF.

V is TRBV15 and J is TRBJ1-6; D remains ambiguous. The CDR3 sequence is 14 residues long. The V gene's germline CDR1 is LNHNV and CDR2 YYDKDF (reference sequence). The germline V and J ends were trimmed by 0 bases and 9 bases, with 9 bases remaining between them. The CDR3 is CATSRDQKGSPLHF. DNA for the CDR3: TGTGCCACCAGCAGAGATCAGAAAGGTTCACCCCTCCACTTT.

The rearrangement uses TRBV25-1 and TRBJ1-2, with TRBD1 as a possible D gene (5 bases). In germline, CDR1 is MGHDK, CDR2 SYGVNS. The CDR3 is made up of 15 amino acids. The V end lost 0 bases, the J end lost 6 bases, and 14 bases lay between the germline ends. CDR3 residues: CASSEYGTGKDGYTF. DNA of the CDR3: TGTGCCAGCAGTGAATATGGGACGGGAAAAGATGGCTACACCTTC.